Below, 8 T cell receptor beta chains from the same sample are listed, as sequenced in a study of T cells in Graves' hyperthyroidism and ophthalmopathy (dated by TCRdb to the late 2010s). Library preparation was by multiplex PCR. These reads were obtained on an Illumina HiSeq 2000. The TCR beta CDR3 regions were amplified from RNA transcripts. A first-round RT-PCR of the TCR CDR3 used the HTBI primer set with the Qiagen OneStep RT-PCR kit. Through fastp at Q25 and MiXCR, TCRdb rebuilt clones from the public reads, retaining in-frame beta chains. Identical CDR3 proteins give one entry, which carries the most common genes and DNA. The sample table contains hundreds of thousands of distinct CDR3 sequences; only one count was recorded for 13% to 15% of them. The top ten constitute approximately 19% of the sample. The sequencing input was blood. These receptors were obtained from a woman aged 55-70 years with Graves' ophthalmopathy.

This clonotype is a singleton in its sample. This CDR3 is CASSQGQGAYYEQYF. CDR3 DNA: TGCGCCAGCAGCCAAGGACAGGGGGCCTACTACGAGCAGTACTTC. The chain combines TRBV4-1 with TRBJ2-7, with 10 bases aligning to TRBD1. CDR3 length equals 15 residues. The germline CDR1 and CDR2 sequences are MGHRA and YSYEKL. Trimming cost V 1 base and J 3 bases; bases outside gene matches: 3.

This clonotype has a handful of counts. CDR3 residues: CASSYPQKNEQFF. In DNA, the CDR3 is TGTGCCAGCAGTTATCCCCAAAAGAATGAGCAGTTCTTC. The rearrangement links TRBV12-3 or TRBV12-4 to TRBJ2-1; D call uncertain. The V and J ends lost 4 bases and 7 bases respectively, with 11 bases between them. CDR3 length equals 13 residues.

In its sample, this clonotype was seen many times. CDR3 residues: CSASPLAVSYNEQFF. Here the CDR3 DNA reads TGCAGTGCTAGCCCACTAGCGGTCTCCTACAATGAGCAGTTCTTC. This chain joins TRBV20-1 and TRBJ2-1; TRBD2 agrees at 8 bases. V shed 3 bases and J 0 bases; nucleotides not matched to a gene: 4. Germline-derived CDR1 and CDR2 are DFQATT and SNEGSKA (reference sequence). CDR3 length: 15 residues.

This clonotype was found many times. The rearrangement uses TRBV20-1 and TRBJ1-1; D not certain. Deletions cut 3 bases from V and 2 bases from J, with 10 bases between. There are 13 residues in the CDR3. The germline V gene encodes CDR1 DFQATT and CDR2 SNEGSKA (reference sequence). The chain's CDR3 is CSASPALNTEAFF. The CDR3 nucleotides read TGCAGTGCTAGTCCGGCCCTTAACACTGAAGCTTTCTTT.

In its sample, this clonotype was seen many times. The chain combines TRBV30 with TRBJ1-6; TRBD1 might be the D (5 bases). The CDR3 has 12 amino acids. V shed 4 bases and J shed 14 bases, with 15 bases lying between them. In germline, CDR1 is GTSNPN, CDR2 SVGIG (reference sequence). The DNA for the CDR3 is TGTGCCTGGACCGGGACCGGGTCGACCCTCCACTTT. It is translated as CAWTGTGSTLHF.

This clonotype showed up many times. V and J are TRBV7-9 and TRBJ2-1; the match to TRBD2 covers 8 bases. Germline trimming cut 4 bases from V and 4 bases from J; bases unmatched to any gene: 3. CDR3 length equals 14 residues. Germline values: CDR1 SEHNR, CDR2 FQNEAQ (reference sequence). The CDR3 region has the DNA TGTGCCAGCAGCTCGCAGCGGGAGTACAATGAGCAGTTCTTC. The encoded protein is CASSSQREYNEQFF.

The chain recombines TRBV15 with TRBJ2-6; no definite D call. Per germline, CDR1 LNHNV and CDR2 YYDKDF (reference sequence). This CDR3 is 16 amino acids long. V dropped 0 bases and J dropped 5 bases, with 11 bases sitting between them. The CDR3 DNA reads TGTGCCACCAGCAGAGATAAGGCGGCCTGGGCCAACGTCCTGACTTTC. Encoded protein: CATSRDKAAWANVLTF.

This clonotype was seen more than once but under ten times. This chain joins TRBV19 and TRBJ1-1; 8 bases are a match to TRBD1. Germline assignment: CDR1 LNHDA and CDR2 SQIVND (reference sequence). Losses at the gene ends were 3 bases for V and 0 bases for J; bases not matched to a gene: 9. The CDR3 extends over 17 amino acids. The CDR3 loop reads CASSIGTGTDMNTEAFF. CDR3 nucleotide sequence: TGTGCCAGTAGTATTGGGACAGGCACCGATATGAACACTGAAGCTTTCTTT. The full variable domain, rest sourced from reference TRBV19 and TRBJ1-1, is DGGITQSPKYLFRKEGQNVTLSCEQNLNHDAMYWYRQDPGQGLRLIYYSQIVNDFQKGDIAEGYSVSREKKESFPLTVTSAQKNPTAFYLCASSIGTGTDMNTEAFFGQGTRLTVV.